This entry is about one TCR beta chain. An end of the junction does not agree with germline; a read error may underlie this. Template material for amplifying TCR beta CDR3 regions consisted of RNA transcripts. HTBI primers were used for first-round RT-PCR of the TCR CDR3. From the multiplex PCR reads, TCRdb called clonotypes with MiXCR, one entry per CDR3 protein. The table shows approximately 690,000 distinct CDR3 sequences, with around 15% occurring only once. The sample originates from a study of T cells in Graves' hyperthyroidism and ophthalmopathy. The CDR3 length is 14 residues. Germline CDR1 reads DFQATT; CDR2 reads SNEGSKA (reference sequence).

The rearrangement uses TRBV20-1 and TRBJ2-1, with unresolved D. Sequencing was carried out using blood. This sequence was found in a woman aged 45-59 years with Graves' ophthalmopathy. DNA for the CDR3: TGCAGTGCTAGAGTAGTGAGCTCCTACAATAAGCAGTTCTTC. It yields the protein CSARVVSSYNKQFF.